This T cell receptor (beta chain) was sequenced during a study of T-cell memory formation after mild COVID-19. The wider study: TCR clusters showed largely donor specificity. General study points: The study detected some responding clones in pre-infection memory, suggesting cross-reactive memory joined. Clones that got smaller from day 15 to 85 had even CD4/CD8, while clones growing later tipped toward CD4+.

Germline lookup yields CDR1 SQVTM and CDR2 ANQGSEA. This CDR3 is 15 amino acids long. Trimming took 4 bases from V and 2 from J; bases not matched to a gene: 10. Using its own MiXCR run on the 5' RACE reads, TCRdb lists one record per CDR3 protein. The table shows 450,000 to 700,000 distinct CDR3 sequences, with about a sixth occurring only once. Regarding this clonotype: Its antigen is unknown.

The chain couples TRBV29-1 to TRBJ1-1, with 7 bases matching TRBD1. The sample comprised PBMCs or a T cell subset sorted from them (not recorded which). This TCR came from an adult woman who had mild COVID-19 (a few samples of this study predate the infection). Cell type and time point are not known. CDR3 in DNA: TGCAGCGTTGCTGAGGACAGGAACATAAACACTGAAGCTTTCTTT. This sequence encodes CSVAEDRNINTEAFF. The whole variable domain, filled in from reference TRBV29-1 and TRBJ1-1, reads SAVISQKPSRDICQRGTSLTIQCQVDSQVTMMFWYRQQPGQSLTLIATANQGSEATYESGFVIDKFPISRPNLTFSTLTVSNMSPEDSSIYLCSVAEDRNINTEAFFGQGTRLTVV.